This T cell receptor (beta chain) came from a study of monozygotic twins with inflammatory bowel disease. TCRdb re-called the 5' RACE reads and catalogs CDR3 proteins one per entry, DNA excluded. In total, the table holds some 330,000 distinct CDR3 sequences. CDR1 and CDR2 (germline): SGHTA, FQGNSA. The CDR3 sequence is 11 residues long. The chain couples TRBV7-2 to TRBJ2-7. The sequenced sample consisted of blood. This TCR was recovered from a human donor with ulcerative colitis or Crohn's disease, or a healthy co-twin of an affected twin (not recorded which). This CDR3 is CASSEKLGQYF.